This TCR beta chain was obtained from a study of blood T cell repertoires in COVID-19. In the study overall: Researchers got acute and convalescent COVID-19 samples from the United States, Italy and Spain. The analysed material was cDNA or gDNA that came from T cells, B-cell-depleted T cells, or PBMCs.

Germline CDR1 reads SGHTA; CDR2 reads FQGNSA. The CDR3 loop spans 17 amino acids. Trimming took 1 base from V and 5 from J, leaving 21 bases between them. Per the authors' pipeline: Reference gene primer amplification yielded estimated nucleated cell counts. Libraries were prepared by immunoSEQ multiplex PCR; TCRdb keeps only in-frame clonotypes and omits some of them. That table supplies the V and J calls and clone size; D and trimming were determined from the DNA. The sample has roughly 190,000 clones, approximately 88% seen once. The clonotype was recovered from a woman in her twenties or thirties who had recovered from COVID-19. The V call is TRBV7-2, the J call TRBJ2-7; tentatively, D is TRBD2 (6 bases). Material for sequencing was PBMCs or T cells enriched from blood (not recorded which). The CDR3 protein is CASSLVASGLGFDEQYF. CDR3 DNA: TGTGCCAGCAGCTTAGTGGCCAGCGGGTTGGGTTTTGACGAGCAGTACTTC.